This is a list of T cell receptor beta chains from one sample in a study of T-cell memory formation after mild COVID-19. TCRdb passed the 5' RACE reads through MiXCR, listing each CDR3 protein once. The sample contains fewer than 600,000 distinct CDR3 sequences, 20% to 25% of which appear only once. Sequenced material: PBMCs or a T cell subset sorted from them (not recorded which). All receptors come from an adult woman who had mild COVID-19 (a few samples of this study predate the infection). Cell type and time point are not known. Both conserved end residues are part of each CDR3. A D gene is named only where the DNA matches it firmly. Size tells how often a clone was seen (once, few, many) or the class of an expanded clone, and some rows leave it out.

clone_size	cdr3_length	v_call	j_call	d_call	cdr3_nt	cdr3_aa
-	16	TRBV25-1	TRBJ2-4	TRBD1	TGTGCCAGCAGTACCCGGGACAGACCATCGCCAGACATTCAGTACTTC	CASSTRDRPSPDIQYF
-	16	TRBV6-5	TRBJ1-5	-	TGTGCCAGCAGTACCGGCCTGGGTGTGGGGAATCAGCCCCAGCATTTT	CASSTGLGVGNQPQHF
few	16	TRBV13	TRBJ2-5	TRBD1	TGTGCCAGCAGCCAAGGAGACAGGGGGCGCAGGGAGACCCAGTACTTC	CASSQGDRGRRETQYF
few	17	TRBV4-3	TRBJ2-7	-	TGCGCCAGCAGCCAAGATAAGGTGGCCTCCGGCTCCTACGAGCAGTACTTC	CASSQDKVASGSYEQYF
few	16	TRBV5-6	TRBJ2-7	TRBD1	TGTGCCAGCAGCCCTAATCTCGGGACAGAAGCCTACGAGCAGTACTTC	CASSPNLGTEAYEQYF
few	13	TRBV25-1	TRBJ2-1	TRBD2	TGTGCCAGCAGTTCCGGACTAGTCAATGAGCAGTTCTTC	CASSSGLVNEQFF
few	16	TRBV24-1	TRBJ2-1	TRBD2	TGTGCCACCAGTGATCGACTAGCGAGCTCCTACAATGAGCAGTTCTTC	CATSDRLASSYNEQFF
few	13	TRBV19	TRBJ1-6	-	TGTGCCAGCCGGACAGTTAAGGATTCACCCCTCCACTTT	CASRTVKDSPLHF
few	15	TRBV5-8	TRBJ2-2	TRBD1	TGTGCCAGCAGCTCTCGACAGGGGCGGACCGGGGAGCTGTTTTTT	CASSSRQGRTGELFF
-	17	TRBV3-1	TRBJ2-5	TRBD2	TGTGCCAGCAGCCAAGGCACTAGCGGGATATACCAAGAGACCCAGTACTTC	CASSQGTSGIYQETQYF
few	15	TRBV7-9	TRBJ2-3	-	TGTGCCAGCAGCTCAACTAGACTAGAGGCAGATACGCAGTATTTT	CASSSTRLEADTQYF
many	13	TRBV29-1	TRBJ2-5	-	TGCAGCGTTGAAGAGGCACAGCCCGGGGCCCAGTACTTC	CSVEEAQPGAQYF